The rows below give T cell receptor beta chains drawn from one sample of a study of T-cell reconstitution after alpha-beta-depleted transplantation in children. TCRdb re-called the PCR reads with MiXCR, one entry per CDR3 protein. The sample yields about 110,000 distinct CDR3 sequences, under 25% seen once. The sequences come from PBMCs, mostly from graft donor cells, collected 180 days after TCRalphabeta/CD19-depleted stem cell transplant. Every receptor here comes from a male patient between 2 and 10 years old who had a stem cell transplant for chronic granulomatous disease, so the T cells may come from the graft donor. The CDR3 runs from the conserved cysteine through the conserved F or W. A D gene is named only where the DNA matches it firmly. Size is omitted from some rows. Given values are once, few, many or a class for expanded clones.

J,size,V,D,CDR3,DNA
TRBJ1-1,.,TRBV12-3/TRBV12-4,.,CASSFYEGKAFF,TGTGCCAGCAGTTTTTACGAGGGAAAAGCTTTCTTT
TRBJ2-7,.,TRBV5-1,TRBD2,CASSPRWGGSYEQYF,TGCGCCAGCAGCCCACGGTGGGGGGGATCCTACGAGCAGTACTTC
TRBJ2-6,few,TRBV7-8,.,CASSRPKQGSSGANVLTF,TGTGCCAGCAGCCGACCCAAACAGGGATCCTCTGGGGCCAACGTCCTGACTTTC
TRBJ1-5,.,TRBV12-3/TRBV12-4,.,CASSNQIQGNQPQHF,TGTGCCAGCAGTAACCAGATACAGGGTAATCAGCCCCAGCATTTT
TRBJ2-1,.,TRBV12-3/TRBV12-4,.,CASSLLEGGRQFF,TGTGCCAGCAGTTTGTTGGAGGGGGGCCGGCAGTTCTTC
TRBJ2-3,many,TRBV27,TRBD2,CASSLTRTSAQYF,TGTGCCAGCAGTCTCACCCGGACTAGCGCTCAGTATTTT
TRBJ2-7,.,TRBV5-5,TRBD2,CASSLGLQRGGEEQYF,TGTGCCAGCAGCTTGGGGCTACAGCGGGGGGGCGAGGAGCAGTACTTC
TRBJ2-6,many,TRBV29-1,.,CSPKERPSGANVLTF,TGCAGCCCGAAAGAGAGGCCTTCTGGGGCCAACGTCCTGACTTTC
TRBJ1-4,.,TRBV12-3/TRBV12-4,.,CASSGGPNEKLFF,TGTGCCAGCAGTGGGGGACCCAATGAAAAACTGTTTTTT
TRBJ2-6,few,TRBV9,TRBD2,CASSVGLAGSGANVLTF,TGTGCCAGCAGCGTAGGCCTAGCGGGATCTGGGGCCAACGTCCTGACTTTC
TRBJ2-2,few,TRBV12-3/TRBV12-4,.,CASSSLGWNTGELFF,TGTGCCAGCAGTTCCCTCGGGTGGAACACCGGGGAGCTGTTTTTT
TRBJ2-7,many,TRBV29-1,.,CSVEEGDGLPGEQYF,TGCAGCGTTGAAGAAGGGGACGGCCTGCCGGGTGAGCAGTACTTC
TRBJ2-1,many,TRBV4-1,TRBD2,CASSQEGLAGLNEQFF,TGCGCCAGCAGCCAAGAGGGCCTAGCGGGCCTCAATGAGCAGTTCTTC
TRBJ2-1,many,TRBV4-1,.,CASSQEVGIPNEQFF,TGCGCCAGCAGCCAAGAGGTAGGGATCCCAAATGAGCAGTTCTTC
TRBJ1-5,.,TRBV6-2/TRBV6-3,TRBD1,CASSHRDRVQPQHF,TGTGCCAGCAGTCACCGGGACAGGGTGCAGCCCCAGCATTTT
TRBJ2-3,few,TRBV7-2,.,CASSLVGQGTTDTQYF,TGTGCCAGCAGCTTAGTGGGACAAGGGACCACAGATACGCAGTATTTT
TRBJ2-7,few,TRBV6-1,TRBD1,CASSRGQGIEQYF,TGTGCCAGCAGCCGAGGACAGGGGATCGAGCAGTACTTC
TRBJ1-1,many,TRBV20-1,.,CSASRMNTEAFF,TGCAGTGCTAGCCGGATGAACACTGAAGCTTTCTTT
TRBJ1-2,many,TRBV11-1,.,CASSNGGPGGYGYTF,TGTGCCAGCAGCAACGGAGGGCCGGGCGGCTATGGCTACACCTTC
TRBJ2-7,few,TRBV5-1,TRBD2,CASSLEGLASEQYF,TGCGCCAGCAGCTTGGAGGGACTAGCGAGCGAGCAGTACTTC
TRBJ2-5,.,TRBV20-1,.,CSASPNQETQYF,TGCAGTGCTAGTCCCAACCAAGAGACCCAGTACTTC
TRBJ2-1,many,TRBV5-1,.,CASSLFGSYNEQFF,TGCGCCAGCAGCTTGTTTGGCAGCTACAATGAGCAGTTCTTC
TRBJ2-1,.,TRBV20-1,TRBD1,CSASLLGDRAYNEQFF,TGCAGTGCTTCCCTTTTGGGGGACAGGGCCTACAATGAGCAGTTCTTC
TRBJ1-2,few,TRBV12-3/TRBV12-4,TRBD1,CASSSPDRAWGYTF,TGTGCCAGCAGTTCGCCCGACAGGGCGTGGGGCTACACCTTC
TRBJ2-7,.,TRBV12-3/TRBV12-4,TRBD1,CASSVRDRADEQYF,TGTGCCAGCAGTGTCCGGGACAGGGCCGACGAGCAGTACTTC
TRBJ2-2,.,TRBV5-1,.,CASSFVGYTGELFF,TGCGCCAGCAGCTTCGTAGGGTACACCGGGGAGCTGTTTTTT
TRBJ2-1,few,TRBV20-1,.,CSARGGRDYNEQFF,TGCAGTGCTAGAGGGGGCAGGGACTACAATGAGCAGTTCTTC
TRBJ1-1,.,TRBV9,TRBD1,CASSAGQGKHTEAFF,TGTGCCAGCAGCGCGGGACAGGGGAAGCACACTGAAGCTTTCTTT
TRBJ2-3,.,TRBV27,.,CASSRGWTDTQYF,TGTGCCAGCAGCCGCGGCTGGACAGATACGCAGTATTTT
TRBJ2-1,few,TRBV5-1,TRBD2,CASSHGLAGGGEQFF,TGCGCCAGCAGCCACGGACTAGCGGGGGGCGGGGAGCAGTTCTTC
TRBJ2-2,.,TRBV15,.,CATSRLELFRGNTGELFF,TGTGCCACCAGCCGCCTCGAACTTTTCCGGGGGAACACCGGGGAGCTGTTTTTT
TRBJ2-3,once,TRBV4-1,.,CASSQVTRVTDTQYF,TGCGCCAGCAGCCAAGTAACTAGGGTCACAGATACGCAGTATTTT
TRBJ2-5,few,TRBV12-3/TRBV12-4,.,CASSLDPKVTQYF,TGTGCCAGCAGTTTAGATCCCAAAGTGACCCAGTACTTC
TRBJ1-1,many,TRBV19,.,CASSIVGLSTEAFF,TGTGCCAGTAGTATCGTGGGGTTGAGCACTGAAGCTTTCTTT
TRBJ2-3,.,TRBV13,.,CASSPGSTDTQYF,TGTGCCAGCAGCCCTGGGAGCACAGATACGCAGTATTTT
TRBJ1-2,many,TRBV29-1,.,CSVEQGYYGYTF,TGCAGCGTTGAGCAGGGATACTATGGCTACACCTTC
TRBJ2-3,few,TRBV10-3,TRBD1,CAIRNGQGASTDTQYF,TGTGCCATCAGGAATGGACAGGGGGCGAGCACAGATACGCAGTATTTT
TRBJ2-3,.,TRBV20-1,TRBD2,CSAGRIPKVSGGADTQYF,TGCAGTGCTGGTAGGATCCCGAAAGTCAGCGGGGGGGCCGATACGCAGTATTTT
TRBJ2-1,many,TRBV5-4,TRBD2,CASSLTGLAEGIRYNEQFF,TGTGCCAGCAGCTTGACGGGACTAGCGGAGGGAATTCGCTACAATGAGCAGTTCTTC
TRBJ2-6,many,TRBV10-3,TRBD1,CAISRTGSNSGANVLTF,TGTGCCATCAGTAGGACAGGGAGTAACTCTGGGGCCAACGTCCTGACTTTC
TRBJ2-2,few,TRBV4-3,.,CASSGEALGVGGELFF,TGCGCCAGCAGCGGCGAGGCACTGGGGGTTGGCGGGGAGCTGTTTTTT
TRBJ2-5,many,TRBV20-1,TRBD2,CSAGQGTRETQYF,TGCAGTGCCGGTCAGGGGACTAGAGAGACCCAGTACTTC
TRBJ2-7,.,TRBV9,TRBD1,CASSTRDRAHEQYF,TGTGCCAGCAGCACCCGGGACAGGGCACACGAGCAGTACTTC